This passage covers 15 T cell receptor beta chains from one sample sequenced in a study of T-cell reconstitution after alpha-beta-depleted transplantation in children. The TCRbeta library incorporated unique molecular identifiers. One entry per CDR3 protein, called by TCRdb with MiXCR from the PCR reads. The data show hundreds of thousands of distinct CDR3 sequences, 10% to 15% seen once. This material consisted of PBMCs, mostly from graft donor cells, taken 360 days after TCRalphabeta/CD19-depleted stem cell transplant. The receptors derive from a male patient aged 5 to 17 who had a stem cell transplant for acute myeloid leukemia, so the T cells may come from the graft donor.

This clonotype was seen a handful of times. CDR3 DNA: TGTGCCAGCAGTTTCCCGGGACTAGCGGGTATCACCGGGGAGCTGTTTTTT. Translating it yields CASSFPGLAGITGELFF. The chain uses TRBV28 and TRBJ2-2, with 12 bases identical to TRBD2. Germline lookup yields CDR1 MDHEN and CDR2 SYDVKM. With V trimmed by 3 bases and J by 4 bases, 6 bases remained unmatched. The CDR3 is 17 amino acids.

This clonotype was recorded at least ten times. The chain links TRBV29-1 to TRBJ1-1, with TRBD1 identical over 7 bases. CDR1 is SQVTM and CDR2 is ANQGSEA in the germline V gene. The CDR3 is 12 amino acids. With 7 bases clipped from V and 3 bases from J, the junction kept 5 bases outside the gene matches. This CDR3 reads CSENQGDTEAFF. The CDR3, as DNA: TGCAGCGAGAATCAGGGGGACACTGAAGCTTTCTTT.

This clonotype was picked up many times. V gene TRBV25-1 combines with J gene TRBJ2-7; TRBD2 is a possible D gene (5 bases). V was shortened by 4 bases and J by 2 bases, with 9 bases between the two germline ends. Germline V lookup: CDR1 MGHDK, CDR2 SYGVNS. CDR3 length equals 13 residues. The CDR3 region has the DNA TGTGCCAGCAGTGTTAGCGCGCCCTACGAGCAGTACTTC. Protein: CASSVSAPYEQYF.

This clonotype appeared a few times. The V gene is TRBV7-8, the J gene TRBJ2-5; D call uncertain. The V end lost 5 bases, the J end lost 3 bases, and 16 bases lay between the germline ends. This CDR3 is 15 amino acids long. Germline V CDR1 and CDR2: SGHVS, FQNEAQ. The CDR3 DNA reads as TGTGCCAGCAGCCCCGGGCTGGTTCGGGAAGAGACCCAGTACTTC. This translates into CASSPGLVREETQYF. The variable domain in full, with the rest retrieved from reference TRBV7-8 and TRBJ2-5, is GAGVSQSPRYKVAKRGQDVALRCDPISGHVSLFWYQQALGQGPEFLTYFQNEAQLDKSGLPSDRFFAERPEGSVSTLKIQRTQQEDSAVYLCASSPGLVREETQYFGPGTRLLVL.

The chain has TRBV6-2 or TRBV6-3 and TRBJ2-7; 15 nucleotides agree with TRBD2. Germline V gives CDR1 MNHEY, CDR2 SVGEGT. J lost 0 bases, V lost 0 bases, and 3 bases had no gene match. The CDR3 spans 18 residues. Written as DNA, the CDR3 is TGTGCCAGCAGTTACTCGGGGACTAGCGGGAGGATCTCCTACGAGCAGTACTTC. Translating gives CASSYSGTSGRISYEQYF.

Only a few counts were recorded for this clonotype. The chain recombines TRBV28 with TRBJ2-1; 11 bases align to TRBD2. This CDR3 is 23 amino acids long. Unmatched junction bases numbered 24, after V lost 5 bases and J lost 0 bases. Germline-derived CDR1 and CDR2 are MDHEN and SYDVKM. CDR3 coding DNA: TGTGCCAGCAGTCCTTGGAAGACAGGACCGGGACTAGCGGCTTCGAGCTCCTACAATGAGCAGTTCTTC. Its translation: CASSPWKTGPGLAASSSYNEQFF.

This clonotype has only a few counts. The chain is built from TRBV7-2 and TRBJ2-3, with D unclear. With 1 base removed from V and 5 bases from J, the gap between germline ends came to 13 bases. The CDR3 is 15 amino acids. Germline V gene sequence: CDR1 SGHTA, CDR2 FQGNSA. The CDR3 reads CASSLEVPSRDTQYF. CDR3 sequence (DNA): TGTGCCAGCAGCTTAGAAGTGCCGTCTAGAGATACGCAGTATTTT.

The chain employs TRBV5-1 and TRBJ2-7; D is ambiguous. Germline V gene sequence: CDR1 SGHRS, CDR2 YFSETQ. CDR3 length: 15 amino acids. Trimming removed 0 bases at V and 5 bases at J, with 15 bases between. CDR3 bases: TGCGCCAGCAGCTTGGGATCACCCGTATACGACGAGCAGTACTTC. Its translation: CASSLGSPVYDEQYF.

This clonotype was counted only a few times. This rearrangement joins TRBV14 to TRBJ2-5, with a weak D call TRBD2 (5 bases). This CDR3 comprises 13 residues. Per germline, CDR1 SGHDN and CDR2 FVKESK. Trimming took 3 bases from V and 5 from J, leaving 10 bases between them. CDR3 nucleotides: TGTGCCAGCAGCCAGGGCCGGAGGGAGACCCAGTACTTC. Translating gives CASSQGRRETQYF.

This clonotype appeared many times. The chain is built from TRBV29-1 and TRBJ2-1, with D possibly being TRBD2 (5 bases). The germline V gene encodes CDR1 SQVTM and CDR2 ANQGSEA. Trimming left V 3 bases short and J 9 bases short, with 15 bases between. This CDR3 region has 13 residues. This chain's CDR3 is CSVDLGGLSEQFF. DNA for the CDR3: TGCAGCGTTGATCTAGGAGGATTAAGTGAGCAGTTCTTC.

This clonotype turned up a few times. The chain couples TRBV20-1 to TRBJ2-7; 7 nucleotides align to TRBD1. CDR1 is DFQATT and CDR2 is SNEGSKA in the germline V gene (reference sequence). Trimming cost V 6 bases and J 0 bases; bases outside gene matches: 11. CDR3 length: 15 amino acids. The CDR3 DNA reads as TGCAGTGCCGGCCCGGGACAGAGCTTCTCCTACGAGCAGTACTTC. Translating it yields CSAGPGQSFSYEQYF.

The V and J genes are TRBV7-9 and TRBJ2-7; D might be TRBD1 (5 bases). This CDR3 has 14 residues. V lost 4 bases to trimming and J lost 0 bases, with 10 bases between them. CDR1 and CDR2 (germline): SEHNR, FQNEAQ (reference sequence). The CDR3: CASSSATDSYEQYF. CDR3 in DNA: TGTGCCAGCAGCTCTGCGACAGACTCCTACGAGCAGTACTTC.

This clonotype was seen ten or more times. This chain connects TRBV7-9 to TRBJ2-3; D ambiguous. Germline V gene lookup returns CDR1 SEHNR and CDR2 FQNEAQ (reference sequence). The CDR3 is 15 residues long. V shed 5 bases and J shed 6 bases, with 18 bases lying between them. DNA of the CDR3: TGTGCCAGCAGCCCCCGCGGTTGGCAGGCGGATACGCAGTATTTT. Protein: CASSPRGWQADTQYF. Together with reference TRBV7-9 and TRBJ2-3, the CDR3 gives the full variable domain: DTGVSQNPRHKITKRGQNVTFRCDPISEHNRLYWYRQTLGQGPEFLTYFQNEAQLEKSRLLSDRFSAERPKGSFSTLEIQRTEQGDSAMYLCASSPRGWQADTQYFGPGTRLTVL.

The chain has TRBV4-3 and TRBJ2-3; TRBD2 might be the D (7 bases). The CDR3 is made up of 14 amino acids. Looked up from germline, CDR1 is LGHNA and CDR2 is YSLEER. V lost 3 bases and J 6 bases, leaving 13 bases between the germline ends. The CDR3 is CASSQARGADTQYF. For the CDR3, the DNA is TGCGCCAGCAGCCAGGCTCGGGGGGCGGATACGCAGTATTTT.

The J gene is TRBJ2-1, the V gene TRBV11-1; TRBD2 matches at 7 bases. The junction had 7 bases not matched to a gene; V was cut back by 5 bases and J by 0 bases. Looked up from germline, CDR1 is SGHAT and CDR2 is FQDESV (reference sequence). The CDR3 is made up of 16 amino acids. CDR3 region: CASSIEAGLSYNEQFF. Here the CDR3 DNA reads TGTGCCAGCAGCATAGAAGCGGGACTCTCCTACAATGAGCAGTTCTTC.